The entry below describes one T cell receptor (beta chain). This clone was counted only a few times. There is no known antigen for this receptor. Base qualities are not recorded, but no much larger clone differs from it by a single base. These data come from a study of cytomegalovirus exposure and HLA in healthy donors (TCRdb year 2017). Background for the entire study: According to an earlier analysis of a few hundred of the donors, some 180 million T cells yielded 120 million or so unique TCR beta sequences and roughly 280 Gb of sequence data. Around 300 gigabases of sequencing data and around 87 million unique TCR sequences were included in an early release covering about 700 HLA-typed donors. The genetic ancestry cluster associated with self-reported Caucasian donors included over 80% of the 350 to 500 genotyped donors. The aim of the study was to test whether cataloging public T cell receptors could identify signatures of past pathogen exposure. The study used immunosequencing to profile the T cell repertoires of several hundred subjects and linked those repertoires to cytomegalovirus serostatus. A separate validation cohort of more than 100 different subjects was used in addition to the roughly 670-subject first cohort. High-throughput TCR immunosequencing, statistical association of individual TCRs with disease status, and machine learning were combined to predict cytomegalovirus infection status. To study patterns of TCR occurrence, a later analysis re-analyzed previously published TCR beta repertoires from under 750 donors and added high-resolution HLA genotyping. In the later analysis, no new phenotypic data were used to find candidate immune exposures; instead, reliance was placed on TCR beta sequences and their occurrence across donors. An earlier analysis of 587 of the donors applied high-throughput TCR beta sequencing to assess whether each TCR beta V gene segment acted as functional or pseudogenic. Donor age, sex, ethnicity and CMV serostatus were compiled together with the repertoire data. Genome-wide SNP genotypes for about three fifths of the roughly 670 donors were used in a later genetic analysis, which treated that subset as a discovery cohort. All discovery cohort repertoires had been generated using a single sequencing platform. Class I and class II HLA loci were covered by the typing at four-digit resolution. Typing coverage differed by locus: A, B, C, DRB1 and DQB1 were typed in about 620-630 donors, DQA1 in 500 to 550, DPA1 in 606, and DPB1 in 400 to 490. Four to six DR-DQ haplotypes were handled as single units for association and clustering, since linkage in the cohort was strong. Across some 400 genotyped donors of the cohort, an average of roughly 200,000 unique TCR beta nucleotide sequences per donor were sequenced, and roughly 20% of those sequences were non-productive.

In total, 500 to 700 healthy bone marrow donors made up the cohort. All cohort members were sampled while nominally healthy, although unrecorded immune exposures were likely present. The donor tested CMV seropositive, placing the donor among the 290 or so seropositive members of the cohort. A peripheral blood sample was provided by each donor, and peripheral blood mononuclear cells were used for TCR beta sequencing. The Qiagen DNeasy Blood Extraction Kit was used to extract genomic DNA from the blood cell samples. Library creation used the immunoSEQ multiplex PCR assay. The multiplex PCR relied on a mix of 60 forward primers for TCR Vbeta segments and 13 reverse primers for TCR Jbeta segments. The CDR3 region of rearranged TCR beta genes was amplified from genomic DNA by a multiplex PCR assay. The Illumina HiSeq System was used to sequence the amplified TCR beta libraries as 87-base-pair reads. As for how the authors treated the data: A later analysis counted approximately 84 million unique TCR beta chains across the 600 to 850 repertoires, and some 11 million of these chains were shared by at least two donors. Raw reads were error-corrected and collapsed into unique sequences by a nearest-neighbor algorithm in which closely related sequences were merged to remove PCR and sequencing errors. CDR3 sequences were aligned to IMGT reference sequences to assign V, D and J gene segments. For a sequence to be retained, a match of at least six nucleotides to both a V gene segment and a J gene segment was required. A rearrangement was called productive if the CDR3 had no stop codons and remained in frame with V and J, and every other rearrangement was called non-productive. CDR3 was defined by IMGT convention, running from the second conserved V-encoded cysteine to the conserved J-encoded phenylalanine. Sequences without an unambiguous match to a single V gene segment were excluded from the earlier analysis of almost 600 of the donors. In an earlier analysis of several hundred of the donors, V segments were called functional above 56.7% productive rearrangements and were called segregating when the between-donor standard deviation exceeded 5%. A statistical classification framework was developed to diagnose cytomegalovirus status using the catalog of TCR beta chain sequences. A later analysis assigned V and J genes by comparing TCR nucleotide sequences with IMGT/GENE-DB human TR gene sequences. The TCRdist pipeline was used in a later analysis to assign CDR3 sequences and most-parsimonious VDJ recombination scenarios. In a later analysis, every TCR beta chain was defined by the combination of its CDR3 amino acid sequence and its V-gene family, and reads without a unique V-gene family were dropped. To address suspected cross-contamination and a sequencing artifact, a later analysis removed a few hundred highly shared, low-generation-probability nucleotide sequences. In a later analysis, a clonal expansion index was calculated for each public chain from normalized within-repertoire ranks of inferred template counts. In a later analysis, generation probabilities were computed using a VDJ recombination model fitted to out-of-frame rearrangements, and the results were checked against IGoR. A later analysis scored TCR-TCR, TCR-HLA and TCR-CMV co-occurrence with hypergeometric tests, applying a repertoire-size bias correction to TCR pairs. In a later analysis, false discovery rates were estimated by permuting HLA or CMV assignments 20 times. In a later analysis, co-occurring TCRs were grouped with DBSCAN, and TCRdist sequence similarity was added when clustering was performed within HLA-allele-positive subsets. For co-occurrence clustering, repertoires with fewer than 30,000 or more than 120,000 public chains were excluded, along with 5 or 6 repertoires with anomalous nucleotide sharing. The table comes from immuneACCESS by way of TCRdb, which keeps in-frame sequences with V and J called. Part of the clones is missing from these tables; in studies checked, under half for an unresolved V gene and the rest for unknown reasons. V and J calls and clone size are those listed in that table; D and trimming were worked out from the DNA. The sample contains approximately 99,000 clones, about 79% of them found a single time. More than 2.5% of the sample belongs to the ten largest clones.

Relative to germline, V is 2 bases shorter and J is 7 bases shorter, with 15 bases between their ends. The CDR1 and CDR2 encoded by the germline V gene (reference sequence) are MNHEY and SMNVEV. The CDR3 goes from the cysteine to the phenylalanine over 16 residues. Just CDR3 DNA is preserved here, 48 bases in frame from base 1. The investigation overall reported the following: Several of the top co-occurrence clusters appeared to be linked to parvovirus B19, influenza, CMV and Epstein-Barr virus, according to a later analysis. Specific HLA alleles were associated with 16,951 TCR beta sequences at a false discovery rate of 0.05 in a later analysis. Compared with the roughly 700-donor mean, donors in an Asian-associated ancestry cluster had fewer N-insertions in productive TCRs, according to a later genetic analysis. Because counts were too low, about 15 rarely observed V segments, including chromosome 9 orphons, were left out of the earlier analysis of 500 to 750 of the donors. An association between a missense DCLRE1C variant and V-gene and J-gene trimming of TCR beta chains was found in a later genetic analysis and replicated in an independent cohort. A further reported finding was that TCR beta sequences accurately predicted the HLA-A and HLA-B alleles for most subjects in the first cohort. This cohort had only TCR beta chains sequenced, and the lack of alpha or paired-chain data limited which features could be detected. Broadly in line with IMGT annotations, most TCR beta V segments showed up in productive rearrangements about 87% or about 30% of the time in an earlier analysis of several hundred of the donors. According to the authors, the approach could potentially be generalized to other disease states and immunological phenotypes. Roughly uniform sequencing depth across donors was assumed in presence/absence analyses, although this assumption may not hold. While some public TCRs were present in many individuals, most TCR sequences turned up only very rarely across donors. Cytomegalovirus status was reported to be diagnosed by the classifier with high specificity and sensitivity in both the original and validation cohorts. In vitro tests confirmed that a few of the cytomegalovirus-associated TCR beta chains recognize cytomegalovirus antigens. A later analysis found that HLA-associated TCR beta chains were more clonally expanded and had lower generation probabilities than equally common non-associated chains. Because HLA typing was missing for some donors at each locus, association tests included only the typed subset. Some IMGT-functional V segments, including TRBV6-2 and TRBV6-3, could not be told apart with the 87-base-pair reads, so those segments were excluded. A group of highly shared sequence variants was considered likely to be a technical artifact of the sequencing pipeline. For the cohort, immune exposure information was limited to CMV serostatus. A later analysis found that TCR association rates varied across HLA loci, with DRB1 alleles showing the most associated TCRs and HLA-C alleles the fewest. In the study, roughly 160 TCR beta chains were listed as associated with cytomegalovirus. Assigning TCR associations to individual alleles was difficult when HLA alleles, especially DR and DQ, strongly co-occurred. A later analysis found that most CMV-associated TCR beta chains appeared HLA-restricted, with HLA associations seemingly driven largely by CMV exposure. Correlated functional status among segregating V segments might reflect linkage disequilibrium, but an unknown experimental factor could not be ruled out.

The receptor was derived from a male donor in good health and CMV-seropositive. Material for sequencing was PBMCs. The chain links TRBV27 with TRBJ1-6; possibly the D gene is TRBD1, per 5 matching bases. The base sequence is TGTGCCAGCAGTTTAAGCCTGACAGCGACGAATTCACCCCTCCACTTT. Translated, it gives CASSLSLTATNSPLHF.